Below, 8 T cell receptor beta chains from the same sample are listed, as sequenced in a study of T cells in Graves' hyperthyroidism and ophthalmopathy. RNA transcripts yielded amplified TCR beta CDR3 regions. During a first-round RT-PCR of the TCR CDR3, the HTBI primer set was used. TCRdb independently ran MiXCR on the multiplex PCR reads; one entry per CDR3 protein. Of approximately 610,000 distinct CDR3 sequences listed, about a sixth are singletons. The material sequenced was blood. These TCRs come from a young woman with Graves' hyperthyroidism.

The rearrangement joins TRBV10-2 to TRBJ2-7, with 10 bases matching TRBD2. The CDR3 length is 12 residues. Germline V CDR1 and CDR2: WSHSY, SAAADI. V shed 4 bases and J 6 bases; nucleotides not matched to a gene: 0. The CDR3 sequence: CASSASGSEQYF. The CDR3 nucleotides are TGCGCCAGCAGTGCTAGCGGGAGCGAGCAGTACTTC.

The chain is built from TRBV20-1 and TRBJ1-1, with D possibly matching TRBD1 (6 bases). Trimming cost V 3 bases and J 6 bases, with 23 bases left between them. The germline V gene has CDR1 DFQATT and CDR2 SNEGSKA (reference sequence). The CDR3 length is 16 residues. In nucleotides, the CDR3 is TGCAGTGCTAGTTCGATACAGGGTTACCCCCCGGCTGAAGCTTTCTTT. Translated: CSASSIQGYPPAEAFF.

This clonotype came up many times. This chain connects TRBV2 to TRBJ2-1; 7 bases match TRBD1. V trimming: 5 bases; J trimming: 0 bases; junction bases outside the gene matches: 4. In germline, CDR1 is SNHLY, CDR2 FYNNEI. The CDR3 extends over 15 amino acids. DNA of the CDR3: TGTGCCAGCAGTCCGGGACAGCGCTCCTACAATGAGCAGTTCTTC. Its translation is CASSPGQRSYNEQFF.

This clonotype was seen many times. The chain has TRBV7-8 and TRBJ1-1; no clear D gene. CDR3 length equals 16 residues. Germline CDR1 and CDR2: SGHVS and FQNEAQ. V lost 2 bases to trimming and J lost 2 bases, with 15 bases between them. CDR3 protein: CASSLRFSGVNTEAFF. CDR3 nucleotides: TGTGCCAGCAGCTTACGGTTTAGTGGGGTTAACACTGAAGCTTTCTTT.

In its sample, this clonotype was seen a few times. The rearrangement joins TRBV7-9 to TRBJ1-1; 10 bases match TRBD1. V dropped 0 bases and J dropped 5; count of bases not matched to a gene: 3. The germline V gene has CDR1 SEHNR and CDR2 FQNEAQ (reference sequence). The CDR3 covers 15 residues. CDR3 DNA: TGTGCCAGCAGCTTAGCGGGACAGGGGTATACTGAAGCTTTCTTT. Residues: CASSLAGQGYTEAFF.

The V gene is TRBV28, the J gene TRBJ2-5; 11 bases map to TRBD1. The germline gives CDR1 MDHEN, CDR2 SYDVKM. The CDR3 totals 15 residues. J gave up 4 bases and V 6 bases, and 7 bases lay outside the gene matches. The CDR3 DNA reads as TGTGCCAGCAGCCGGACAGGGGGCGTCGCAGAGACCCAGTACTTC. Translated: CASSRTGGVAETQYF. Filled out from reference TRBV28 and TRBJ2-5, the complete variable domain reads DVKVTQSSRYLVKRTGEKVFLECVQDMDHENMFWYRQDPGLGLRLIYFSYDVKMKEKGDIPEGYSVSREKKERFSLILESASTNQTSMYLCASSRTGGVAETQYFGPGTRLLVL.

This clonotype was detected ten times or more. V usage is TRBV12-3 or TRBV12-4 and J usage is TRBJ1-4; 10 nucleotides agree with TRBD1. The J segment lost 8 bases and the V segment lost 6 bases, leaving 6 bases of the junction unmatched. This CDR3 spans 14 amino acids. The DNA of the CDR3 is TGTGCCAGCAGCACGGGACAGGGGATAGAAAAACTGTTTTTT. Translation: CASSTGQGIEKLFF.

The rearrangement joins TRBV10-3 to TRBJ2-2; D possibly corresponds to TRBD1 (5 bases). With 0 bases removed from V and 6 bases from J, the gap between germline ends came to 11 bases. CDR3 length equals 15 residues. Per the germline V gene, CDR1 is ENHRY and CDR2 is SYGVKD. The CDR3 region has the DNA TGTGCCATCAGTGAGTCGACTGGGGCCGCCGGGGAGCTGTTTTTT. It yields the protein CAISESTGAAGELFF.